The T cell receptor beta chain under discussion was sequenced for a study of shared clonotypes between healthy human individuals. Across the study: In total, the donors were two women and a few men aged 18 to 49.

Every immunoSEQ plate was one replicate of a subset's evenly spread DNA. When replicate PCRs were run on sorted subsets, they used around 200 ng DNA, about 30,000 T cell genomes. Method: immunoSEQ multiplex PCR; TCRdb's copy keeps in-frame clones and lacks some. The table has approximately 1.5 million clones, about 98.5% seen once; the top ten hold approximately 0.4%. Germline V CDR1 and CDR2: MNHNS, SASEGT. V was cut by 6 bases and J by 2 bases, with 6 bases left in between. The CDR3 totals 12 residues. This clonotype originated in a man aged 25-40 years in good health. Material for sequencing was naive CD4+ T cells sorted from blood. As for subset: CD45RA+ positively selected. The rearrangement uses TRBV6-1 and TRBJ2-3; D not resolved. CDR3 region: CASSLITDTQYF. In DNA form, the CDR3 reads TGTGCCAGCAGCCTAATCACAGATACGCAGTATTTT.